One and the same sample provided the 15 T cell receptor beta chains below, sequenced in a study of CD8+ T cells in alopecia areata. The sequencing template was cDNA reverse transcribed from extracted RNA. TCRdb's table, derived via immunoSEQ multiplex PCR, lists solely in-frame clones and lacks some. The sample consists of 65,000 to 95,000 clones, just over 50% of them appearing once. Sequenced material: NKG2D-high CD8+ T cells sorted from blood. The source of these receptors is a human donor with alopecia areata.

This clone was detected only a few times. Distinct nucleotide sequences in the sample also encode this CDR3. This chain connects TRBV5-6 to TRBJ2-1, with 10 bases aligning to TRBD2. CDR3 length equals 15 residues. The V segment lost 0 bases and the J segment 7 bases; nucleotides outside the gene matches: 4. Germline CDR1 and CDR2: SGHDT and YYEEEE. Here the CDR3 reads CASSLASGRINEQFF. The CDR3 region has the DNA TGTGCCAGCAGCTTGGCTAGCGGGAGAATAAATGAGCAGTTCTTC.

This clone was observed a single time. The rearrangement joins TRBV7-9 to TRBJ2-1, with a tentative D call TRBD2 (5 bases). Between the trimmed V and J ends, which lost 5 bases and 5 bases, there was a span of 19 bases. CDR3 size: 16 residues. Germline V gene lookup returns CDR1 SEHNR and CDR2 FQNEAQ (reference sequence). CDR3 loop: CASSDARGNRNNEQFF. CDR3 coding DNA: TGTGCCAGCAGCGATGCACGGGGAAATCGGAACAATGAGCAGTTCTTC.

This clone was recorded once. The chain combines TRBV2 with TRBJ2-7; no definite D call. The CDR3 is 14 amino acids. CDR1 SNHLY and CDR2 FYNNEI come from the germline V gene. Here the CDR3 DNA reads TGTGCTTCGGACCGGACCCAGTTGAGAAACGAGCAGTACTTC. This sequence encodes CASDRTQLRNEQYF.

This chain connects TRBV7-9 to TRBJ2-7; no clear D. CDR1 is SEHNR, CDR2 FQNEAQ, per germline (reference sequence). Trimming pared 5 bases from V and 0 bases from J, leaving 8 bases between. There are 13 residues in the CDR3. DNA of the CDR3: TGTGCCAGCAGCCCGAGTGTCTCCTACGAGCAGTACTTC. It is translated as CASSPSVSYEQYF.

The chain has TRBV29-1 and TRBJ1-3; D unresolved. Per germline, CDR1 SQVTM and CDR2 ANQGSEA. There are 13 residues in the CDR3. Trimming took 7 bases from V and 0 from J, leaving 10 bases between them. The CDR3 here is CSAGGSSGNTIYF. The DNA of the CDR3 is TGCAGCGCCGGAGGGAGCTCTGGAAACACCATATATTTT.

This clone was seen only a few times. The rearrangement joins TRBV7-2 to TRBJ2-1; maybe TRBD2 (5 bases). Germline-derived CDR1 and CDR2 are SGHTA and FQGNSA. Deletions cut 3 bases from V and 1 base from J, with 13 bases between. The CDR3 sequence is 16 residues long. The CDR3 region is CASSLRAVSSYNEQFF. CDR3 nucleotide sequence: TGTGCCAGCAGCTTGAGGGCCGTTAGTTCCTACAATGAGCAGTTCTTC.

The chain carries TRBV6-5 and TRBJ1-1, with D hard to call. The germline CDR1 and CDR2 sequences are MNHEY and SVGAGI. The length of the CDR3 is 14 residues. Trimming cost V 3 bases and J 4 bases, with 12 bases left between them. The CDR3 here is CASSYSGRSTEAFF. CDR3 nucleotide sequence: TGTGCCAGCAGTTATAGCGGGAGGAGCACTGAAGCTTTCTTT.

This chain links TRBV6-5 with TRBJ2-1, with TRBD2 matching over 10 bases. The CDR3 is 14 residues long. With V trimmed by 7 bases and J by 7 bases, 7 bases remained unmatched. Germline loops: CDR1 MNHEY, CDR2 SVGAGI. Written as DNA, the CDR3 is TGTGCCAGCACGAGCGGGGGGGCCGGGAATGAGCAGTTCTTC. It encodes CASTSGGAGNEQFF.

This clone was counted between two and nine times. The DNA for the CDR3 is TGTGCCAGCAGTTATTCCCAGGACACCTACGAGCAGTACTTC. This gives the protein CASSYSQDTYEQYF. The genes are TRBV6-6 and TRBJ2-7; TRBD1 might be the D (5 bases). The CDR3 is made up of 14 amino acids. The ends were cut back, 3 bases at V and 2 bases at J, with 11 bases in the middle. Germline V lookup: CDR1 MNHNY, CDR2 SVGAGI (reference sequence).

For the CDR3, the DNA is TGTGCCAGCAGCCGACAGGGGGGAGACGAGCAGTACTTC. Its translation is CASSRQGGDEQYF. This chain connects TRBV27 to TRBJ2-7, with 9 bases matching TRBD1. The CDR3 is 13 residues long. Germline V gene lookup returns CDR1 MNHEY and CDR2 SMNVEV (reference sequence). V lost 6 bases to trimming and J lost 5 bases; unmatched junction nucleotides: 5.

This clone was observed a few times. The chain joins TRBV28 to TRBJ2-7; TRBD1 matches at 9 bases. Germline values: CDR1 MDHEN, CDR2 SYDVKM. The CDR3 is 14 residues long. V lost 6 bases to trimming and J lost 4 bases; unmatched junction nucleotides: 7. In nucleotides, the CDR3 is TGTGCCAGCAGCTCTTGGACAGGGGAGTACGAGCAGTACTTC. Protein: CASSSWTGEYEQYF.

The gene calls are TRBV11-3 and TRBJ1-1, with D unclear. The length of the CDR3 is 12 residues. Germline values: CDR1 SGHNT, CDR2 YENEEA. V was trimmed by 1 base and J by 5 bases, leaving 5 bases between them. The CDR3 nucleotides read TGTGCCAGCAGCTTAGGACGAACTGAAGCTTTCTTT. Translated, it gives CASSLGRTEAFF. Drawing the rest from reference TRBV11-3 and TRBJ1-1, the complete variable domain is EAGVVQSPRYKIIEKKQPVAFWCNPISGHNTLYWYLQNLGQGPELLIRYENEEAVDDSQLPKDRFSAERLKGVDSTLKIQPAELGDSAVYLCASSLGRTEAFFGQGTRLTVV.

This chain uses TRBV4-1 with TRBJ2-5; D not resolved. The CDR3 length is 11 residues. V lost 0 bases and J 4 bases, leaving 0 bases between the germline ends. The germline V gene encodes CDR1 MGHRA and CDR2 YSYEKL. The CDR3 bases are TGCGCCAGCAGCCAAGAAGAGACCCAGTACTTC. Residues: CASSQEETQYF.

This chain links TRBV2 with TRBJ1-3, with unresolved D. This CDR3 region has 11 residues. Germline lookup yields CDR1 SNHLY and CDR2 FYNNEI. The V and J ends lost 7 bases and 3 bases respectively, with 4 bases between them. DNA of the CDR3: TGTGCCAGCAACGGTGGAAACACCATATATTTT. Amino acid sequence: CASNGGNTIYF.

This clone was counted a few times. The chain combines TRBV4-1 with TRBJ1-5; D gene uncertain. V dropped 2 bases and J dropped 3 bases, with 8 bases sitting between them. The CDR3 length is 14 residues. Germline CDR1 reads MGHRA; CDR2 reads YSYEKL. CDR3 residues: CASSQFVYNQPQHF. CDR3 DNA: TGCGCCAGCAGCCAATTTGTGTACAATCAGCCCCAGCATTTT.